Included here is one TCR beta chain sequence, with context. Seattle patients were enrolled during active infection and followed longitudinally. The authors' processing: Using reference gene primer amplification, nucleated cell counts were estimated. Generated by immunoSEQ multiplex PCR, the TCRdb table keeps only in-frame clones and is missing some. D and trimming were read from the DNA, whereas the V and J calls and clone size are those reported in that table. The table lists some 310,000 clones, about 90% of them singletons. These data belong to a study of blood T cell repertoires in COVID-19. Study-wide background: From the United States, Italy and Spain came samples of acute and convalescent COVID-19.

Sequencing was performed on peripheral blood. The TCR was taken from a woman aged 25 to 39 with COVID-19, enrolled during active disease.

CDR3 sequence reads: CASSSDRGDIGPQHF. DNA of the CDR3: TGTGCCAGCAGTTCGGACAGGGGGGACATTGGGCCCCAGCATTTT. J is TRBJ1-5 and V is TRBV6-4; 10 bases align to TRBD1. This CDR3 is 15 amino acids long. CDR1 and CDR2 (germline): MRHNA, SNTAGT. J was trimmed by 9 bases and V by 5 bases; bases with no gene match: 10.